The TCR beta chain described here comes from a study of blood T cell repertoires in COVID-19. Study background: COVID-19 samples from acute and convalescent phases originated in the United States, Italy and Spain.

This CDR3 has 16 residues. Per the germline V gene, CDR1 is SGHAT and CDR2 is FQDESV (reference sequence). Germline trimming cut 1 base from V and 4 bases from J; bases unmatched to any gene: 4. Participant reports of clinical history set cohort assignment. In the authors' workflow: Researchers report that nucleated cell counts were estimated from reference gene primer amplification. Clones were read by immunoSEQ multiplex PCR, and TCRdb kept only the in-frame ones, dropping some. That table is the source of V, J and clone size, and D and trimming were worked out from the DNA. The table shows around 200,000 clones, with roughly 89% occurring only once.

Sequenced: PBMCs or T cells enriched from blood (not recorded which). This clonotype was sampled from a woman aged 35 to 49 with acute COVID-19. V gene TRBV11-1 combines with J gene TRBJ2-5; 12 positions agree with TRBD1. The CDR3 here is CASSLGDRGLRETQYF. CDR3 DNA: TGTGCCAGCAGCTTAGGGGACAGGGGGCTGAGAGAGACCCAGTACTTC.